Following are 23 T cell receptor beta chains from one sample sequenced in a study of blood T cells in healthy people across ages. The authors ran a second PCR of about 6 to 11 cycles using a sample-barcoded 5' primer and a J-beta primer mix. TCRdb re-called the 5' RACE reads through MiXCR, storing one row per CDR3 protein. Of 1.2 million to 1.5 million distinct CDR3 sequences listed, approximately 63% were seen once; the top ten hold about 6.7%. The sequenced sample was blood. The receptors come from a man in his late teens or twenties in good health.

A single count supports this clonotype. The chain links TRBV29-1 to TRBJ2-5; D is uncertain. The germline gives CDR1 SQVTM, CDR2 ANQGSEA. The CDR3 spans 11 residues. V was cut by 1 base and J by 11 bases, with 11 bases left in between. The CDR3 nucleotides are TGCAGCGTTGAAGGGCCAAATGAGCAGTACTTC. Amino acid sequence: CSVEGPNEQYF.

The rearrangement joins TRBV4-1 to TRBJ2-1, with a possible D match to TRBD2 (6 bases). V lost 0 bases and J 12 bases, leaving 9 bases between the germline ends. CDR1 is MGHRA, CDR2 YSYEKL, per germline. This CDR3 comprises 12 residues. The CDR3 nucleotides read TGCGCCAGCAGCCAAGAAGGAGGGTCGCAGTTCTTC. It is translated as CASSQEGGSQFF.

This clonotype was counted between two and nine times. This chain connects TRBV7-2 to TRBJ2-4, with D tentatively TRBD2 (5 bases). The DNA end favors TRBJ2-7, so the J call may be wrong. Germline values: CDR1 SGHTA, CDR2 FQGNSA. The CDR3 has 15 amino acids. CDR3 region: CASSLGGSVGYEQYF. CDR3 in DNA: TGTGCCAGCAGCTTAGGAGGGAGCGTAGGGTACGAGCAGTACTTC.

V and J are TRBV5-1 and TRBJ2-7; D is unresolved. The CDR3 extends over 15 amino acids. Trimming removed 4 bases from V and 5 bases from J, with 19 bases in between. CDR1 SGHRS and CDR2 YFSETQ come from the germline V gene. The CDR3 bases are TGCGCCAGCAGCGGCTCGGTGGACGCCATCGACGAGCAGTACTTC. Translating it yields CASSGSVDAIDEQYF.

Here the CDR3 reads CASSVDGTGDSPLHF. The CDR3 bases are TGTGCCAGCAGCGTAGATGGGACAGGGGATTCACCCCTCCACTTT. The chain has TRBV9 and TRBJ1-6, with 10 bases matching TRBD1. V shed 0 bases, J shed 8 bases, and the junction held 2 bases outside the gene matches. The CDR3 has 15 residues. In germline, CDR1 is SGDLS, CDR2 YYNGEE.

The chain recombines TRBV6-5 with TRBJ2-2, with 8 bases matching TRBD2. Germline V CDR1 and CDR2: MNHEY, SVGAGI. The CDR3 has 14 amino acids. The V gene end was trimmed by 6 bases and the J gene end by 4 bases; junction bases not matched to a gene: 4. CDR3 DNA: TGTGCCAGCAGACTAGCGGAGAGCACCGGGGAGCTGTTTTTT. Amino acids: CASRLAESTGELFF.

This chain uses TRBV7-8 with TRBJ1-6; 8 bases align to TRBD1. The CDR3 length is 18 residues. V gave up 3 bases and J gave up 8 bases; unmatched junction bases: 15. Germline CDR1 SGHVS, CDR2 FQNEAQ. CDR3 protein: CASSFPGQENRNYSPLHF. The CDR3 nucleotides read TGTGCCAGCAGCTTTCCGGGACAGGAGAATCGAAATTATTCACCCCTCCACTTT.

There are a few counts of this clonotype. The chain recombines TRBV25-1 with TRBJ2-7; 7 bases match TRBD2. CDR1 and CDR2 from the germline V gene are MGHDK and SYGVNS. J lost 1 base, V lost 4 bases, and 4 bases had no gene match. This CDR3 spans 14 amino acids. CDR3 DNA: TGTGCCAGCAGTGGGGGGGGGAAGTCCTACGAGCAGTACTTC. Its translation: CASSGGGKSYEQYF.

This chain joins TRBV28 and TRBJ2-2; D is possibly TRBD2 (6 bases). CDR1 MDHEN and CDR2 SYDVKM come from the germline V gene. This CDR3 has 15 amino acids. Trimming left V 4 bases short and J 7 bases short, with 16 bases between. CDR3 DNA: TGTGCCAGCAGTTCCACCGGAGGGCGGTACGGGGAGCTGTTTTTT. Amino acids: CASSSTGGRYGELFF.

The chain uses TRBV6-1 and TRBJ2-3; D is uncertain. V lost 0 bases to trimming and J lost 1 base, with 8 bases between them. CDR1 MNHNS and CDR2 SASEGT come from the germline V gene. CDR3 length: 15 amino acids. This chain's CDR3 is CASSEAAAGTDTQYF. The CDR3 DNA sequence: TGTGCCAGCAGTGAAGCGGCGGCTGGCACAGATACGCAGTATTTT.

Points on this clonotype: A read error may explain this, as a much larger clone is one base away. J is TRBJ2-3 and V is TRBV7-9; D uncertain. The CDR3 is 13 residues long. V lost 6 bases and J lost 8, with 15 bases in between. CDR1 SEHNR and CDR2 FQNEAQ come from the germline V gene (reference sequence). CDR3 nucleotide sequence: TGTGCCAGCAGTTCTAAATGGGCAGGTACGCAGTATTTT. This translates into CASSSKWAGTQYF.

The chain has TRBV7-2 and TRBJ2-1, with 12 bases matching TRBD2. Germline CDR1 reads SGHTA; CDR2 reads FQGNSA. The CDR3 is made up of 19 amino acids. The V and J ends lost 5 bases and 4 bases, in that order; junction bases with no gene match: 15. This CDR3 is CASSPGTSGYAGTYNEQFF. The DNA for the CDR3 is TGTGCCAGCAGCCCGGGGACTAGCGGGTATGCAGGGACTTACAATGAGCAGTTCTTC.

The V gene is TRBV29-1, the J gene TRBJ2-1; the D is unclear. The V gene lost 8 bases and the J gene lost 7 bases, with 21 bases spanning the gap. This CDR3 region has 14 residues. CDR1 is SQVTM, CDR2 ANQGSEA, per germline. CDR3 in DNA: TGCAGCATTGTCTCTGGCGGTACCGAAAATGAGCAGTTCTTC. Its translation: CSIVSGGTENEQFF.

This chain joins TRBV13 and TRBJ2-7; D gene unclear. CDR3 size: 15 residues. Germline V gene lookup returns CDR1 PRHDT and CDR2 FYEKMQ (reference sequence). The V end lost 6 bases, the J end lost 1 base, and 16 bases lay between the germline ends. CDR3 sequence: CASSFAGEASYEQYF. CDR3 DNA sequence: TGTGCCAGCAGTTTTGCAGGAGAAGCGTCCTACGAGCAGTACTTC.

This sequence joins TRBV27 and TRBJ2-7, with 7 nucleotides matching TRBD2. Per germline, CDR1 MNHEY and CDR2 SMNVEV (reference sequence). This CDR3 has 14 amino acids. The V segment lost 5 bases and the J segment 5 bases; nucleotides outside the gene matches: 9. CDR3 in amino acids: CASSVGLEGHEQYF. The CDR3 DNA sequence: TGTGCCAGCAGTGTTGGACTAGAAGGCCACGAGCAGTACTTC.

The CDR3 region is CASSSKTRAYIEQFF. The CDR3 coding sequence is TGTGCCAGCAGCTCAAAGACTAGGGCATATATTGAGCAGTTCTTC. The chain is built from TRBV13 and TRBJ2-1, with D possibly TRBD2 on 6 matching bases. Germline loops: CDR1 PRHDT, CDR2 FYEKMQ (reference sequence). The V gene lost 4 bases and the J gene lost 9 bases, with 19 bases spanning the gap. The CDR3 is 15 amino acids.

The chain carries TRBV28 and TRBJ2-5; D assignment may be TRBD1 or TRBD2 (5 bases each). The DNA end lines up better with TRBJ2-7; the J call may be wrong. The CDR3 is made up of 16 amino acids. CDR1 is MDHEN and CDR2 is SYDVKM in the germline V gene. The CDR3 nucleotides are TGTGCCAGCAGCGACCCAAGCTTCGGGGCCTTCTACGAGCAGTACTTC. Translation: CASSDPSFGAFYEQYF.

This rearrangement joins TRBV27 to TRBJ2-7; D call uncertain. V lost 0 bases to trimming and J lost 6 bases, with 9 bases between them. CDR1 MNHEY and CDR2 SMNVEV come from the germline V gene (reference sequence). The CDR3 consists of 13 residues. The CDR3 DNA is TGTGCCAGCAGTTTATCCTCGTGGCGCGAGCAGTACTTC. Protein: CASSLSSWREQYF.

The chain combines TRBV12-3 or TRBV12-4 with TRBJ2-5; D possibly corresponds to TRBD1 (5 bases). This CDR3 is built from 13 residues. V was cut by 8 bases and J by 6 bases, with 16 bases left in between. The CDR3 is CASRVGQVKTQYF. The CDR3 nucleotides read TGTGCCAGCCGCGTGGGGCAGGTGAAGACCCAGTACTTC.

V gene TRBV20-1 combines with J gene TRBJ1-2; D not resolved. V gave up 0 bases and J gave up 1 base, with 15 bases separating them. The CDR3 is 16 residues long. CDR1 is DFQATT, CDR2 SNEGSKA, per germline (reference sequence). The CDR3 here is CSARDRRVENNYGYTF. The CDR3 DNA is TGCAGTGCTAGAGATCGGAGAGTGGAGAATAACTATGGCTACACCTTC.

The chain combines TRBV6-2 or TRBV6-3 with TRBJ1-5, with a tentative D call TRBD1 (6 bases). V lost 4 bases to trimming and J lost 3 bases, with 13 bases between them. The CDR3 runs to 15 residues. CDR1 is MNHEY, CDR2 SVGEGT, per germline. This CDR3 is CASSSLDSNNQPQHF. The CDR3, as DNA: TGTGCCAGCAGTTCCTTGGACAGTAACAATCAGCCCCAGCATTTT.

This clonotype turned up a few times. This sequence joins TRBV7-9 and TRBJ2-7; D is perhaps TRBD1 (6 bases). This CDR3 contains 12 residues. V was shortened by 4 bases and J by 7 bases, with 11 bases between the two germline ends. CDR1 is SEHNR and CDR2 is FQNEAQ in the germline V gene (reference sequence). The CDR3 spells CASSSPGEEQYF. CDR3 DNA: TGTGCCAGCAGCTCTCCAGGGGAAGAGCAGTACTTC.

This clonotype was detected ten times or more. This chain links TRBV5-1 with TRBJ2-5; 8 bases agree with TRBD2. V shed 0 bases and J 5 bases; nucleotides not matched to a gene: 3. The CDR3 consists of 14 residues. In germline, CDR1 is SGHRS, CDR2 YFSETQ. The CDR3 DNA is TGCGCCAGCAGCTTGGGACTAGCGTCGGAGACCCAGTACTTC. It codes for CASSLGLASETQYF.